This is a list of T cell receptor beta chains from one sample in a study of blood T cell repertoires in COVID-19. The protocol was immunoSEQ multiplex PCR, while the TCRdb copy is restricted to in-frame clones and leaves out a portion. The repertoire has 60,000 to 70,000 clones, approximately 83% of them found once; the top ten carry approximately 1.5%. The specimen was peripheral blood. These receptors were taken from an older woman with acute or convalescent COVID-19. Both conserved end residues are part of each CDR3.

V gene	CDR3 protein
TRBV2	CASRDSQYTEAFF
TRBV2	CASRIDRASGNTIYF
TRBV24-1	CATSDSSRGLYTGELFF
TRBV5-8	CASSPGGGQQYF
TRBV14	CASSHVGQNTGELFF
TRBV15	CATSRALAGGRNEQYF
TRBV10-2	CASKTGTSGGMTADTQYF
TRBV2	CASIGGGGGNTEAFF
TRBV24-1	CATSDWTSAETQYF
TRBV27	CASSRRHLSSPLHF
TRBV4-1	CASSQLDMTGAQYF
TRBV28	CATIKPNREVGNQPQHF
TRBV5-1	CASSRGTGGRDEQFF
TRBV18	CASSPGGRNEQFF
TRBV19	CASMGVAGGTDTQYF
TRBV5-1	CASSGKQGVPTEAFF
TRBV4-1	CASSQTTSGRFADTQYF
TRBV7-7	CASSLGLAGTDTQYF
TRBV6-1	CASSEIFGGRGNTGELFF
TRBV2	CASSERRGGQRYSNQPQHF
TRBV2	CASRKAGVYRTSSYNEQFF
TRBV12-3/TRBV12-4	CASSLGRDTQYF
TRBV15	CATSRGGLTNEKLFF
TRBV7-9	CASSLGRVGAEAFF
TRBV13	CASSFFSKTASYEQYF
TRBV5-1	CASSSGTGSYEQYF
TRBV9	CASSGRTSGIRTDTQYF
TRBV5-1	CASSPNRQGGEQFF
TRBV28	CASKNPGGNSPLHF
TRBV28	CASSRVTGVLGQPQHF
TRBV7-9	CASSRDWAEAFF
TRBV5-1	CASTRTGEKSGYTF
TRBV5-1	CASSLADTSSGNTIYF
TRBV3-1/TRBV3-2	CASSQDLAGGREQFF
TRBV10-2	CASRPGTSKNEQFF
TRBV6-5	CASSLLAGQPQHF
TRBV3-1/TRBV3-2	CASSRSSGTANQPQHF
TRBV30	CAQWDRRSGNEQFF
TRBV27	CASSTRTGGADYGYTF
TRBV13	CASSSSRDRVEKLFF
TRBV5-1	CASSLAGGNYGYTF
TRBV5-5	CASSSRRQLPYGYTF
TRBV2	CASSKGQGIDGYTF
TRBV4-1	CASSPREWYQETQYF
TRBV11-3	CASSSGTSGSHEQFF
TRBV6-1	CASSERQGTYGYTF
TRBV19	CASSLTGHVDEQFF
TRBV14	CASSQSQGARANYGYTF
TRBV12-3/TRBV12-4	CASSQGDNSPLHF